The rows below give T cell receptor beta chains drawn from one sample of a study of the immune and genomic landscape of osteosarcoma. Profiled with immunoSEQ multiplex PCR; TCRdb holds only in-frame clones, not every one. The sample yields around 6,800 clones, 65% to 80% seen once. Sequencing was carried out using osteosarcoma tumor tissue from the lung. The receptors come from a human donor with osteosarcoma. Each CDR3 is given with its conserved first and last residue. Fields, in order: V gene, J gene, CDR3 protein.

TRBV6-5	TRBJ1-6	CASRPVGRNSPLHF
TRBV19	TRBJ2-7	CASSREQSYEQYF
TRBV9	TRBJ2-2	CASSVGKTHTGELFF
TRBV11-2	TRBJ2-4	CASSLETWDIQYF
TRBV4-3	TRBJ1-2	CASSQVSGGPGGYTF
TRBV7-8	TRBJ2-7	CASSFGTGLAKSYEQYF
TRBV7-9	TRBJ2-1	CASSLGSGFNEQFF
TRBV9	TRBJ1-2	CASSPSGGSYGYTF
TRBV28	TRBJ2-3	CASPGGVAGVESTDTQYF
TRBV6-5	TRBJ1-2	CASSYSGTGADGYTF
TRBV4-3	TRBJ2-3	CASSQEFRGTQYF
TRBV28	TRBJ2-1	CASSLPVSQVSSYNEQFF
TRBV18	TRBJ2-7	CASSRQGSGNEQYF
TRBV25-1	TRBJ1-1	CASSSGTGGYTEAFF
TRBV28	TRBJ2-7	CASRLRQGSYEQYF
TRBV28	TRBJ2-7	CASSTGGTSSYEQYF
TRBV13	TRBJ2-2	CASSFFGGGELFF
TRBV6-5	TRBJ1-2	CASSYGQDIGYTF
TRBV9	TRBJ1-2	CASSRDRSNYGYTF
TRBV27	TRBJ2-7	CASSLSQTSSYEQYF
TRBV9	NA	CASSEEQEGSYEQYF
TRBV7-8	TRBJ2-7	CASSSVRPAYEQYF
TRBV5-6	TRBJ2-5	CASSTPLMTSGGAAETQYF
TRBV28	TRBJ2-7	CATSLIRDAISYEQYF
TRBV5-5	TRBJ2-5	CASSRTGGTQETQYF
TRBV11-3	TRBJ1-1	CASSLGGRNTEAFF
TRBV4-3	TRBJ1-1	CASSQDGTSNTEAFF
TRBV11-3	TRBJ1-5	CASSLVNSRVSNQPQHF
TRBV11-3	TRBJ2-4	CASSLGGPEAKNIQYF
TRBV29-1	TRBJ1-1	CSVRATARGAFF
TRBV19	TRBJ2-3	CASNPQGFGTDTQYF
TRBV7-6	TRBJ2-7	CASSRSGIHEQYF
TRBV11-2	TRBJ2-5	CASSLNSGKLQETQYF
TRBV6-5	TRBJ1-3	CASTRDSGNTIYF
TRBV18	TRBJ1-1	CASSPQGEGAEAFF
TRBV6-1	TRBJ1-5	CASSAGTAGYQPQHF
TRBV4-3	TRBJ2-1	CASSQDSRSLLFF
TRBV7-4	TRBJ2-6	CASSSVSSSQSRANVLTF
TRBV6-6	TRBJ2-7	CASSYSGQGNEQYF
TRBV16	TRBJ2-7	CASSRDRGGEQYF
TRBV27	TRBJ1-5	CASSAISEPQHF
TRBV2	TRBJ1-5	CASRTGSVSNQPQHF